This T cell receptor (beta chain) emerged from a study of technical replicates of blood from a few donors. Per germline, CDR1 SQVTM and CDR2 ANQGSEA. The CDR3 extends over 17 amino acids. After removal of 7 bases from V and 0 bases from J, the junction contained 13 bases not matched to a gene. The table came from immunoSEQ multiplex PCR; TCRdb's copy has only in-frame clones and leaves some out. The sample holds approximately 93,000 clones, approximately 95% seen once. This clonotype was obtained from a human donor in good health. Sequenced input: T cells isolated from PBMCs. V usage is TRBV29-1 and J usage is TRBJ2-4; 9 bases line up with TRBD2. The CDR3 nucleotides are TGCAGCGCTAAGCCGGGACTAGCAAAACTAGCCAAAAACATTCAGTACTTC. Protein: CSAKPGLAKLAKNIQYF. Variable domain in full (rest from reference TRBV29-1 and TRBJ2-4): SAVISQKPSRDICQRGTSLTIQCQVDSQVTMMFWYRQQPGQSLTLIATANQGSEATYESGFVIDKFPISRPNLTFSTLTVSNMSPEDSSIYLCSAKPGLAKLAKNIQYFGAGTRLSVL.